A selection of T cell receptor beta chains follows, all from one sample in a study of CXCR3-negative and CXCR3-positive naive CD8 T cells. TCRdb reprocessed the 5' RACE reads and keeps a single row for each CDR3 protein, giving no DNA. The sample data list roughly 100,000 distinct CDR3 sequences. Source material: naive CXCR3- CD8+ T cells from blood. Every receptor here comes from a human donor in good health. Some clones in this sample may be carry-over from other donors' samples. Each CDR3 is given with its conserved first and last residue.

V gene	J gene	CDR3 protein
TRBV20-1	TRBJ1-1	CSARDYKEYTEAFF
TRBV29-1	TRBJ2-1	CSVVREGTYNEQFF
TRBV12-3/TRBV12-4	TRBJ1-5	CASSLGQPNQPQHF
TRBV11-2	TRBJ1-2	CASSPGRTIATNYGYTF
TRBV7-9	TRBJ2-1	CASSLAGLAGENEQFF
TRBV7-9	TRBJ1-5	CASSLSTGHQPQHF
TRBV28	TRBJ2-7	CASSGVPDRPYEQYF
TRBV5-5	TRBJ1-1	CASSWTVTEAFF
TRBV4-3	TRBJ2-1	CASSQAYGTDPYNEQFF
TRBV29-1	TRBJ2-5	CSVEGREETQYF
TRBV6-5	TRBJ2-1	CANLGAGRVIYNEQFF
TRBV20-1	TRBJ1-1	CSANMGTGSEAFF
TRBV6-2/TRBV6-3	TRBJ2-2	CASGMTGVPLNTGELFF